The clone carrying this T cell receptor beta chain has just a few counts. Its antigen remains unidentified. This record belongs to a study of human T cells and chemical hapten exposure. The study, taken as a whole, reports: After DPC sensitization, TCRs above 1 in 1000 frequency showed no change. There was a positive correlation between PT1 expanded TCR counts and patch test score.

CDR1 is DFQATT and CDR2 is SNEGSKA in the germline V gene (reference sequence). CDR3 length equals 11 residues. Each CDR3 protein is one row after TCRdb ran MiXCR on the RACE reads. This sample has 350,000 to 450,000 distinct CDR3 sequences, with less than 6.5% found just once. Regarding time point: pre-sensitization, week 0. Treatment reported: therapeutic diphenylcyclopropenone sensitization with weekly scalp DPC. At patch-test visits, sampling came before the patch test. The genes are TRBV20-1 and TRBJ2-3; the D is unclear. Sequences were derived from whole blood, sampled in connection with sensitization to the hapten diphenylcyclopropenone (DPC). The clonotype originates from a woman aged 45-59 years with alopecia areata. Some clones in this sample may be carry-over from other donors' samples. The CDR3 protein is CSGASTDTQYF. The CDR3 DNA reads TGCAGCGGCGCCTCCACAGATACGCAGTATTTT.